This TCR beta chain comes out of a study of shared clonotypes between healthy human individuals. Produced via immunoSEQ multiplex PCR; TCRdb's table is partial and in-frame only. The data contain some 1.5 million clones, 95% to 99% of them singletons. The sequence was obtained from a man aged 30 to 39 in good health. The sequenced sample consisted of naive CD4+ T cells sorted from blood. Subset noted: CD45RA+ positively selected.

The CDR3 sequence: CASSQPGLHDEQFF. DNA of the CDR3: TGCGCCAGCAGCCAACCGGGACTACACGATGAGCAGTTCTTC. The V gene is TRBV5-1, the J gene TRBJ2-1, with 7 bases identical to TRBD2. V trimming: 4 bases; J trimming: 8 bases; junction bases outside the gene matches: 9. The CDR3 has 14 amino acids. The germline V gene has CDR1 SGHRS and CDR2 YFSETQ.